This T cell receptor (beta chain) was observed in a study of cytomegalovirus exposure and HLA in healthy donors. Nominally healthy donors provided the samples, though records likely missed some immune exposures. The CDR3 is 15 amino acids. Per germline, CDR1 SQVTM and CDR2 ANQGSEA. V gave up 4 bases and J gave up 0 bases; unmatched junction bases: 9. This clone was seen a handful of times. The study ran its PCR with 60 Vbeta and 13 Jbeta primers. Sequencing used immunoSEQ multiplex PCR; TCRdb keeps in-frame clones, though not all of them. The sample has around 88,000 clones, approximately 79% seen once.

The clonotype comes from a male donor in good health and CMV-seronegative. The source material was PBMCs. The chain links TRBV29-1 to TRBJ2-7, with TRBD1 matching 7 bases. This CDR3 reads CSVARTGASSYEQYF. CDR3 in DNA: TGCAGCGTTGCCCGGACAGGCGCCAGCTCCTACGAGCAGTACTTC.